This T cell receptor (beta chain) was recovered during a study of shared clonotypes between healthy human individuals. Whole-study results and caveats: With a few donors compared, about 5% of naive CD4 clonotypes were shared.

Genomic DNA of each subset was evenly split across several immunoSEQ plates. Libraries were prepared by immunoSEQ multiplex PCR; TCRdb keeps only in-frame clonotypes and omits some of them. The sample includes 2,500,000 or so clones, approximately 93% of them seen just once. Note on this clone: Its antigen is as yet unknown.

J was trimmed by 2 bases and V by 5 bases; bases with no gene match: 2. The germline V gene encodes CDR1 GTSNPN and CDR2 SVGIG (reference sequence). The CDR3 consists of 12 residues. The clonotype comes from a man between 18 and 29 years old in good health. Some clones in this sample may be carry-over from other donors' samples. Input material: naive CD4+ T cells from PBMCs. Subset reported: CD45RA+ positively selected. The chain carries TRBV30 and TRBJ2-7; 8 bases agree with TRBD1. The CDR3 loop is CAWAGQAYEQYF. As DNA, the CDR3 is TGTGCCTGGGCGGGACAGGCCTACGAGCAGTACTTC.